What follows describes a single T cell receptor (beta chain). This specimen comes from a study of technical replicates of blood from a handful of donors. The trim removed 11 bases at V and 6 bases at J, leaving 2 bases unmatched. This CDR3 is 12 amino acids long. Germline-derived CDR1 and CDR2 are MNHNY and SVGAGI (reference sequence). Clones were read by immunoSEQ multiplex PCR, and TCRdb kept only the in-frame ones, dropping some. The data hold more than 65,000 clones, with over 95% observed a single time. The specimen was T cells isolated from PBMCs. The sequence was collected from a human donor in good health. The V and J genes are TRBV6-6 and TRBJ2-7, with 15 bases aligning to TRBD2. CDR3: CAGGLAGGEQYF. In DNA, the CDR3 is TGTGCCGGGGGACTAGCGGGAGGCGAGCAGTACTTC.